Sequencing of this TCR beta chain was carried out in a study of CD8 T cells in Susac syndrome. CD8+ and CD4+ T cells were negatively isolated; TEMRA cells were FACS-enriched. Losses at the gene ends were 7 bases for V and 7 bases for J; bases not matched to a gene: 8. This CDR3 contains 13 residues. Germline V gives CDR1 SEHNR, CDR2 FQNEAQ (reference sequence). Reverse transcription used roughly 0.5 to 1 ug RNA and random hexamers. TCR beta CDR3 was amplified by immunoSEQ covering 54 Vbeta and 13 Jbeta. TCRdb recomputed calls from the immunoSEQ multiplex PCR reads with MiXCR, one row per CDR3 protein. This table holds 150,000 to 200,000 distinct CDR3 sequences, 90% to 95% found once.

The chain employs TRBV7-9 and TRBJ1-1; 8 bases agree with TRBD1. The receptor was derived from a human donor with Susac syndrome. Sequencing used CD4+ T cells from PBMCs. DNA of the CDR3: TGTGCCAGCACTGTCAGGGGGCTGAGTGAAGCTTTCTTT. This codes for CASTVRGLSEAFF.